A selection of T cell receptor beta chains follows, all from one sample in a study of shared clonotypes between healthy human individuals. The protocol was immunoSEQ multiplex PCR, while the TCRdb copy is restricted to in-frame clones and leaves out a portion. Here the sample spans approximately 350,000 clones, around 96% being singletons. Sequenced sample: memory CD8+ T cells sorted from blood. These receptors all stem from a man between 25 and 39 years old in good health. The CDR3 runs from the conserved cysteine through the conserved F or W. Each record gives: V gene, CDR3 length, CDR3 protein.

v_gene: TRBV30; len: 16; CDR3aa: CAWIAASQYPTDTQYF
v_gene: TRBV28; len: 15; CDR3aa: CASSLTTGGGQPQHF
v_gene: TRBV5-6; len: 17; CDR3aa: CASSLAGQGASGNTIYF
v_gene: TRBV27; len: 14; CDR3aa: CASSRTGDNYGYTF
v_gene: TRBV28; len: 13; CDR3aa: CASSFTGDEKLFF
v_gene: TRBV7-2; len: 13; CDR3aa: CASSLASSYEQYF
v_gene: TRBV5-6; len: 12; CDR3aa: CASSRQYNEQFF
v_gene: TRBV21-1; len: 15; CDR3aa: CASSILTGPNQPQHF
v_gene: TRBV7-2; len: 15; CDR3aa: CASSLLGGRNSPLHF
v_gene: TRBV6-4; len: 17; CDR3aa: CASSDSQRLQGIYGYTF
v_gene: TRBV5-4; len: 14; CDR3aa: CASSTDGTGYEQYF
v_gene: TRBV10-1; len: 13; CDR3aa: CASRRQLDTEAFF
v_gene: TRBV30; len: 16; CDR3aa: CAWSVTRGTIQETQYF
v_gene: TRBV5-1; len: 14; CDR3aa: CASSPGTIQETQYF
v_gene: TRBV30; len: 15; CDR3aa: CAWSKRGQGANTIYF
v_gene: TRBV10-2; len: 16; CDR3aa: CASTLAASGRAGEQYF